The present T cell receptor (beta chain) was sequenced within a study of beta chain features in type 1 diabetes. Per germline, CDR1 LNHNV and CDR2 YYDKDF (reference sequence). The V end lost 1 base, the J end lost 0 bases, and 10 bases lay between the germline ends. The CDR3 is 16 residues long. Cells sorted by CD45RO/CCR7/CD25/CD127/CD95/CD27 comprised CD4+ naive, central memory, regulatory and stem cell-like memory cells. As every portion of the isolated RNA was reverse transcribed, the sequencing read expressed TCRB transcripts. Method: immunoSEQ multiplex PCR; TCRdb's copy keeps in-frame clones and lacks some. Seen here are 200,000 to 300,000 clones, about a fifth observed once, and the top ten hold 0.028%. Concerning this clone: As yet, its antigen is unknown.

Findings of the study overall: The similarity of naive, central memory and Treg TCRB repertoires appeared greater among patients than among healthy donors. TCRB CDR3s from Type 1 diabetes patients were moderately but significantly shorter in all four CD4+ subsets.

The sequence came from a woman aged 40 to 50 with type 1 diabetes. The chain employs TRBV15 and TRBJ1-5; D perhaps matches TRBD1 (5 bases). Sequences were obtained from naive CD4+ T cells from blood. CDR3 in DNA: TGTGCCACCAGCAGAGTCTGGGGGGGTAGCAATCAGCCCCAGCATTTT. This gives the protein CATSRVWGGSNQPQHF.